Below are 10 T cell receptor beta chains sequenced from a single sample in a study of T-cell reconstitution after alpha-beta-depleted transplantation in children. Preparation of the TCRbeta library involved a method that used unique molecular identifiers. One entry per CDR3 protein results from TCRdb running MiXCR on the PCR reads. The repertoire consists of some 600,000 distinct CDR3 sequences, with over 10% occurring once and the leading ten covering about 2%. The sample consisted of PBMCs, mostly from graft donor cells, taken 360 days after TCRalphabeta/CD19-depleted stem cell transplant. Receptors were obtained from a male patient under 18 who had a stem cell transplant for acute myeloid leukemia, so the T cells may come from the graft donor.

This clonotype has a count of ten or more. This chain connects TRBV14 to TRBJ2-6; D might be TRBD1 (6 bases). Germline assignment: CDR1 SGHDN and CDR2 FVKESK. The V gene lost 4 bases and the J gene lost 2 bases, with 15 bases spanning the gap. This CDR3 has 17 amino acids. The CDR3 reads CASSLGHHVPGANVLTF. DNA of the CDR3: TGTGCCAGCAGCCTGGGACACCACGTACCTGGGGCCAACGTCCTGACTTTC.

This clonotype was detected a few times. This chain connects TRBV5-4 to TRBJ2-5; D ambiguous. Germline values: CDR1 SGHNT, CDR2 YYREEE (reference sequence). This CDR3 has 15 residues. V lost 9 bases and J 3 bases, leaving 21 bases between the germline ends. Written as DNA, the CDR3 is TGTGCCACCCCTGTTCCCCTGGGCGGAGAAGAGACCCAGTACTTC. Protein sequence: CATPVPLGGEETQYF.

The genes are TRBV12-3 or TRBV12-4 and TRBJ1-5; TRBD1 matches 11 bases. The CDR3 spans 18 residues. V lost 6 bases and J lost 1; bases outside the gene matches: 11. The CDR3: CASRPGTGGGGSNQPQHF. Here the CDR3 DNA reads TGTGCCAGCAGACCCGGGACAGGGGGAGGCGGGAGCAATCAGCCCCAGCATTTT.

This clonotype appeared many times. The V call is TRBV29-1, the J call TRBJ2-7; D call uncertain. The CDR3 covers 11 residues. V dropped 7 bases and J dropped 1 base, with 8 bases sitting between them. Germline-derived CDR1 and CDR2 are SQVTM and ANQGSEA. In nucleotides, the CDR3 is TGCAGCGCCAGAACTTCCTACGAGCAGTACTTC. This translates into CSARTSYEQYF.

This clonotype has just a few counts. The gene calls are TRBV6-2 or TRBV6-3 and TRBJ2-1, with 13 nucleotides matching TRBD2. Germline CDR1 is MNHEY and CDR2 is SVGEGT. This CDR3 contains 21 residues. Trimming cost V 0 bases and J 6 bases; bases outside gene matches: 17. CDR3 region: CASSYSPLGTSGNSQGNEQFF. CDR3 sequence (DNA): TGTGCCAGCAGTTACTCCCCCCTCGGGACTAGCGGGAATTCCCAGGGCAATGAGCAGTTCTTC.

This clonotype has a handful of counts. This rearrangement joins TRBV20-1 to TRBJ2-1; D is perhaps TRBD2 (6 bases). This CDR3 comprises 13 residues. Trimming removed 5 bases at V and 6 bases at J, with 14 bases between. CDR1 and CDR2 (germline): DFQATT, SNEGSKA (reference sequence). In DNA, the CDR3 is TGCAGTGCTTCCGACAGACTAGTCAATGAGCAGTTCTTC. This sequence encodes CSASDRLVNEQFF.

This clonotype was recorded many times. The rearrangement uses TRBV29-1 and TRBJ2-3; no reliable D call. The germline V gene encodes CDR1 SQVTM and CDR2 ANQGSEA. This CDR3 has 13 amino acids. V shed 5 bases and J shed 6 bases, with 15 bases lying between them. The CDR3 DNA follows: TGCAGCGTTAATACCCCTCCCGGGGATACGCAGTATTTT. It yields the protein CSVNTPPGDTQYF.

The chain recombines TRBV6-2 or TRBV6-3 with TRBJ2-2; 7 bases are a match to TRBD1. Trimming cost V 4 bases and J 0 bases; bases outside gene matches: 8. The germline CDR1 and CDR2 sequences are MNHEY and SVGEGT. The CDR3 covers 17 residues. The CDR3 coding sequence is TGTGCCAGCAGTTCCCGGGACAGCTTTACGAACACCGGGGAGCTGTTTTTT. Translation: CASSSRDSFTNTGELFF.

This clonotype came up many times. V and J are TRBV5-1 and TRBJ2-1, with D possibly matching TRBD1 (5 bases). CDR1 and CDR2 from the germline V gene are SGHRS and YFSETQ. The CDR3 is made up of 13 amino acids. Trimming took off 2 bases at V and 5 bases at J, with 8 bases between the two ends. CDR3 in DNA: TGCGCCAGCAGCTTAGGGGTTGACAATGAGCAGTTCTTC. This sequence encodes CASSLGVDNEQFF.

The table lists this clonotype with a few counts. The genes are TRBV7-9 and TRBJ2-7, with TRBD2 matching 9 bases. CDR3 length equals 15 residues. Germline CDR1 and CDR2: SEHNR and FQNEAQ (reference sequence). With 3 bases clipped from V and 3 bases from J, the junction kept 6 bases outside the gene matches. The CDR3: CASSFPGTSLYEQYF. CDR3 DNA sequence: TGTGCCAGCAGCTTTCCCGGGACTAGCCTCTACGAGCAGTACTTC. The full variable domain, with the rest looked up from reference TRBV7-9 and TRBJ2-7, is DTGVSQNPRHKITKRGQNVTFRCDPISEHNRLYWYRQTLGQGPEFLTYFQNEAQLEKSRLLSDRFSAERPKGSFSTLEIQRTEQGDSAMYLCASSFPGTSLYEQYFGPGTRLTVT.